These 15 T cell receptor beta chains were sequenced from one sample in a study of blood T cell repertoires in COVID-19. Measured with immunoSEQ multiplex PCR; TCRdb has only the in-frame clones, and not every one. The sample includes about 52,000 clones, roughly 83% of them seen just once. The sequencing sample was made of peripheral blood. The receptors derive from a woman older than 75 with acute or convalescent COVID-19.

The rearrangement uses TRBV19 and TRBJ1-1; 11 bases agree with TRBD1. CDR3 size: 14 residues. The V segment lost 6 bases and the J segment 5 bases; nucleotides outside the gene matches: 5. CDR1 is LNHDA and CDR2 is SQIVND in the germline V gene (reference sequence). The CDR3 reads CASRRTGGGTEAFF. CDR3 nucleotides: TGTGCCAGTAGGAGGACAGGGGGCGGGACTGAAGCTTTCTTT.

The genes are TRBV9 and TRBJ1-2, with D possibly TRBD1 on 5 matching bases. There are 15 residues in the CDR3. Trimming took 0 bases from V and 3 from J, leaving 12 bases between them. In germline, CDR1 is SGDLS, CDR2 YYNGEE. The CDR3 loop is CASSVEGQGYYGYTF. The CDR3 DNA follows: TGTGCCAGCAGCGTAGAAGGGCAGGGATACTATGGCTACACCTTC.

V is TRBV7-8 and J is TRBJ2-3; D possibly corresponds to TRBD2 (6 bases). V dropped 3 bases and J dropped 4 bases, with 8 bases sitting between them. CDR3 length equals 13 residues. The germline CDR1 and CDR2 sequences are SGHVS and FQNEAQ. DNA for the CDR3: TGTGCCAGCAGCTTTAGCGGCGCAGATACGCAGTATTTT. It encodes CASSFSGADTQYF.

The genes are TRBV18 and TRBJ2-1; 10 positions match TRBD1. The J segment lost 9 bases and the V segment lost 1 base, leaving 6 bases of the junction unmatched. Germline loops: CDR1 KGHSH, CDR2 LQKENI. This CDR3 spans 15 amino acids. The CDR3 DNA reads as TGTGCCAGCTCACCACTGGGGACAGGGGTTGGTGAGCAGTTCTTC. Residues: CASSPLGTGVGEQFF.

The chain links TRBV10-2 to TRBJ2-3; D might be TRBD1 (6 bases). CDR1 WSHSY and CDR2 SAAADI come from the germline V gene. Trimming shortened V by 6 bases and J by 3 bases, and 19 bases separated the two germline ends. The CDR3 totals 16 residues. CDR3 sequence (DNA): TGCGCCAGCAGAGCCCGGGACACGAAAACGACAGATACGCAGTATTTT. As protein: CASRARDTKTTDTQYF.

The chain combines TRBV6-6 with TRBJ2-7, with 9 bases identical to TRBD2. The germline CDR1 and CDR2 sequences are MNHNY and SVGAGI (reference sequence). The CDR3 runs 15 residues. Trimming removed 6 bases from V and 2 bases from J; junction bases left unmatched: 8. The CDR3 region has the DNA TGTGCCAGCAGCCGGGGTAGCGGGGGAACCTACGAGCAGTACTTC. It specifies CASSRGSGGTYEQYF.

Only a few counts were recorded for this clone. The CDR3: CASSLVGQVGNEAFF. The DNA of the CDR3 is TGCGCCAGCAGCTTGGTTGGTCAGGTAGGAAATGAAGCTTTCTTT. The genes are TRBV5-1 and TRBJ1-1; D ambiguous. This CDR3 has 15 amino acids. The germline V gene encodes CDR1 SGHRS and CDR2 YFSETQ. V lost 0 bases and J 7 bases, leaving 16 bases between the germline ends.

V gene TRBV15 combines with J gene TRBJ2-5, with 7 bases matching TRBD1. Germline V lookup: CDR1 LNHNV, CDR2 YYDKDF (reference sequence). The CDR3 sequence is 14 residues long. V lost 6 bases and J lost 1; bases outside the gene matches: 5. CDR3 sequence reads: CATRKDRAQETQYF. The CDR3 DNA sequence: TGTGCCACCAGGAAAGACAGGGCCCAAGAGACCCAGTACTTC.

This chain joins TRBV2 and TRBJ1-2; 9 bases fit TRBD1. The junction had 7 bases not matched to a gene; V was cut back by 7 bases and J by 4 bases. Per the germline V gene, CDR1 is SNHLY and CDR2 is FYNNEI. The length of the CDR3 is 14 residues. The CDR3 loop reads CASIETGGPYGYTF. CDR3 bases: TGTGCCAGCATCGAGACAGGGGGGCCCTATGGCTACACCTTC.

The chain links TRBV7-2 to TRBJ2-5; 15 nucleotides agree with TRBD2. The germline V gene encodes CDR1 SGHTA and CDR2 FQGNSA. CDR3 length: 16 amino acids. Trimming at V came to 4 bases and at J to 5 bases, leaving 5 bases not matched to a gene. CDR3 sequence reads: CASSSGLAGGAETQYF. For the CDR3, the DNA is TGTGCCAGCAGCTCGGGACTAGCGGGGGGTGCGGAGACCCAGTACTTC.

J is TRBJ2-5 and V is TRBV6-6; perhaps TRBD1 as D (7 bases). Trimming cost V 5 bases and J 5 bases, with 18 bases left between them. The CDR3 spans 15 residues. The germline gives CDR1 MNHNY, CDR2 SVGAGI (reference sequence). CDR3 sequence: CASSGLQGRRETQYF. For the CDR3, the DNA is TGTGCCAGCAGTGGATTACAGGGGAGGAGGGAGACCCAGTACTTC.

This rearrangement joins TRBV11-2 to TRBJ2-1; D might be TRBD1 (5 bases). This CDR3 has 13 amino acids. CDR1 SGHAT and CDR2 FQNNGV come from the germline V gene. Trimming stripped 0 bases from V and 7 bases from J, with 7 bases between. CDR3 bases: TGTGCCAGCAGCTTAGAACAGGTAAATGAGCAGTTCTTC. Protein product: CASSLEQVNEQFF.

The rearrangement joins TRBV3-1 (or the pseudogene TRBV3-2) to TRBJ1-2; D gene uncertain. V shed 6 bases and J shed 7 bases, with 21 bases lying between them. The germline gives CDR1 LGHDT, CDR2 YNNKEL (reference sequence). This CDR3 comprises 15 residues. CDR3 loop: CASRESALGSSGYTF. CDR3 coding DNA: TGTGCCAGCAGGGAAAGTGCATTGGGGAGCTCTGGCTACACCTTC.

The chain links TRBV6-5 to TRBJ1-3; TRBD1 matches at 7 bases. The germline CDR1 and CDR2 sequences are MNHEY and SVGAGI. This CDR3 region has 14 residues. Losses at the gene ends were 6 bases for V and 0 bases for J; bases not matched to a gene: 2. CDR3 in amino acids: CASSRQGSGNTIYF. In DNA form, the CDR3 reads TGTGCCAGCAGCAGACAGGGCTCTGGAAACACCATATATTTT.

The chain recombines TRBV2 with TRBJ2-1, with D possibly TRBD2 on 7 matching bases. The CDR3 extends over 15 amino acids. Germline lookup yields CDR1 SNHLY and CDR2 FYNNEI. V lost 2 bases to trimming and J lost 1 base, with 9 bases between them. CDR3 DNA sequence: TGTGCCAGCAGTGAAAGGGGGGGGTCCTACAATGAGCAGTTCTTC. The encoded protein is CASSERGGSYNEQFF.